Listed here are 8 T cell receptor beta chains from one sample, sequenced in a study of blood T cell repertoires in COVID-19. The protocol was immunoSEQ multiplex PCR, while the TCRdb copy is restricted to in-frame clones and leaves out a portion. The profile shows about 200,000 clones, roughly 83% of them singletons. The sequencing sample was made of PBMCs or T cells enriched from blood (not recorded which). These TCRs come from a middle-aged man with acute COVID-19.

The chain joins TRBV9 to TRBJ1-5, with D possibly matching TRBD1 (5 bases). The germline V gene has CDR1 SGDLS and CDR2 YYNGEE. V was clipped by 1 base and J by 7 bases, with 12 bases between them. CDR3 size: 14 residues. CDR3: CASSVSSGDQPQHF. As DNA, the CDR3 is TGTGCCAGCAGCGTATCATCGGGGGACCAGCCCCAGCATTTT. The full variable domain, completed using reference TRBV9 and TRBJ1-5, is DSGVTQTPKHLITATGQRVTLRCSPRSGDLSVYWYQQSLDQGLQFLIQYYNGEERAKGNILERFSAQQFPDLHSELNLSSLELGDSALYFCASSVSSGDQPQHFGDGTRLSIL.

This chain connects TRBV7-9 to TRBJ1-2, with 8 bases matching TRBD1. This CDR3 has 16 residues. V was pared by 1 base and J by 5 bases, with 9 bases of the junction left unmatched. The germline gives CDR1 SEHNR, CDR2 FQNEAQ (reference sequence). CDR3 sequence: CASSLVGRGQRYGYTF. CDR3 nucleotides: TGTGCCAGCAGCTTAGTCGGCAGGGGGCAGAGGTATGGCTACACCTTC.

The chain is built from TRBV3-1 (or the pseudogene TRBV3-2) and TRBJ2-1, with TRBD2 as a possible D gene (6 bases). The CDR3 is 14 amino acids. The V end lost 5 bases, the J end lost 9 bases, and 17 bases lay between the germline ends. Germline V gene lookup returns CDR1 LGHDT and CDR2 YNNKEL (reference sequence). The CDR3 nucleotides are TGTGCCAGCAGCAAACCGGGACTTGACACTGAGCAGTTCTTC. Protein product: CASSKPGLDTEQFF.

CDR3: CASSNRGIGEKLFF. CDR3 DNA: TGTGCCAGCAGTAACAGGGGCATAGGCGAAAAACTGTTTTTT. This chain links TRBV6-5 with TRBJ1-4; 7 bases are shared with TRBD1. Germline lookup yields CDR1 MNHEY and CDR2 SVGAGI. V was pared by 5 bases and J by 8 bases, with 8 bases of the junction left unmatched. The CDR3 has 14 amino acids.

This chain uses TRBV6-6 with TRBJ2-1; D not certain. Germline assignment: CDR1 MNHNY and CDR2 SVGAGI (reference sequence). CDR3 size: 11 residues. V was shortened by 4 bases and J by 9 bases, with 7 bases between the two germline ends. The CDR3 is CASSSYSEQFF. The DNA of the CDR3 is TGTGCCAGCAGTTCATATAGTGAGCAGTTCTTC.

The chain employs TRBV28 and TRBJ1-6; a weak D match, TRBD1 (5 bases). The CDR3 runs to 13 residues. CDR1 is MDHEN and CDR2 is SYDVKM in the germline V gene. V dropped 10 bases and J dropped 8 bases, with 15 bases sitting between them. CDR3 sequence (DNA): TGTGCCATCGGGGCCCGGGGGTATTCACCCCTCCACTTT. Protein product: CAIGARGYSPLHF.

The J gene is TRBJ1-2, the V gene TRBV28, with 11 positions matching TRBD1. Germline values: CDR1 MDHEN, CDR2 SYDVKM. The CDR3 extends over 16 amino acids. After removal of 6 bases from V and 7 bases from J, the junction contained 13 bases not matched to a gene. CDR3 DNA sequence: TGTGCCAGCAGCCGAGGACAGGGGGCGTTCAAAAGTGGCTACACCTTC. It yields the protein CASSRGQGAFKSGYTF.

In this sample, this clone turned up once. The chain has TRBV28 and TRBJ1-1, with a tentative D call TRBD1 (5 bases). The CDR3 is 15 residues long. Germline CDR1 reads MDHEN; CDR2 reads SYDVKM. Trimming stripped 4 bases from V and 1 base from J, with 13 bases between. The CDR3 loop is CASSSPPGANTEAFF. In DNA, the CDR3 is TGTGCCAGCAGTTCCCCCCCTGGGGCGAACACTGAAGCTTTCTTT.